Listed below are T cell receptor beta chains from one sample, sequenced in a study of T cells in Graves' hyperthyroidism and ophthalmopathy. MiXCR was run by TCRdb on the multiplex PCR reads, yielding one entry per CDR3 protein. The sample contains fewer than 500,000 distinct CDR3 sequences, 14% to 15% of which appear only once. Sequencing was done on a sample of blood. These receptors originate from a young man with Graves' ophthalmopathy. The CDR3 runs from the conserved cysteine through the conserved F or W. A D gene is named only where the DNA matches it firmly. Clone size is given for some rows only: seen once, a few or many times, or a class if the clone is expanded.

abundance: many
v_gene: TRBV15
d_gene: TRBD2
j_gene: TRBJ2-5
CDR3aa: CATSRVAGRVTQYF
CDR3nt: TGTGCCACCAGCAGAGTAGCGGGGAGGGTGACCCAGTACTTC

abundance: many
v_gene: TRBV10-2
d_gene: NA
j_gene: TRBJ2-4
CDR3aa: CASSDLGLVVKNIQYF
CDR3nt: TGCGCCAGCAGTGATTTGGGGCTCGTCGTCAAAAACATTCAGTACTTC

abundance: many
v_gene: TRBV11-3
d_gene: NA
j_gene: TRBJ2-1
CDR3aa: CASSLTGVNEQFF
CDR3nt: TGTGCCAGCAGCTTAACGGGGGTCAATGAGCAGTTCTTC

abundance: many
v_gene: TRBV20-1
d_gene: TRBD1
j_gene: TRBJ2-7
CDR3aa: CSARDWGQGSYEQYF
CDR3nt: TGCAGTGCTAGAGATTGGGGACAGGGATCCTACGAGCAGTACTTC

abundance: NA
v_gene: TRBV6-2/TRBV6-3
d_gene: NA
j_gene: TRBJ1-5
CDR3aa: CASSYSLPLGGNQPQHF
CDR3nt: TGTGCCAGCAGTTACTCCCTCCCACTCGGGGGCAATCAGCCCCAGCATTTT

abundance: many
v_gene: TRBV2
d_gene: NA
j_gene: TRBJ1-1
CDR3aa: CASGGLLLKNTEAFF
CDR3nt: TGTGCCAGCGGAGGTCTTTTACTTAAGAACACTGAAGCTTTCTTT

abundance: NA
v_gene: TRBV4-1
d_gene: NA
j_gene: TRBJ1-5
CDR3aa: CASSQDRGSNQPQHF
CDR3nt: TGCGCCAGCAGCCAAGACCGTGGGAGCAATCAGCCCCAGCATTTT

abundance: many
v_gene: TRBV2
d_gene: NA
j_gene: TRBJ2-4
CDR3aa: CASSGVNILAKNIQYF
CDR3nt: TGTGCCAGCAGTGGCGTTAACATTTTAGCCAAAAACATTCAGTACTTC

abundance: few
v_gene: TRBV7-9
d_gene: TRBD2
j_gene: TRBJ2-1
CDR3aa: CASSQVGRSSGNEQFF
CDR3nt: TGTGCCAGCAGCCAAGTCGGACGGTCTAGCGGAAATGAGCAGTTCTTC

abundance: many
v_gene: TRBV11-1
d_gene: NA
j_gene: TRBJ2-5
CDR3aa: CASSQKTLIETQYF
CDR3nt: TGTGCCAGCAGCCAAAAGACCCTTATCGAGACCCAGTACTTC

abundance: many
v_gene: TRBV3-1
d_gene: TRBD1
j_gene: TRBJ1-4
CDR3aa: CASSLRTGEAKLFF
CDR3nt: TGTGCCAGCAGCCTACGGACAGGGGAAGCAAAACTGTTTTTT

abundance: many
v_gene: TRBV18
d_gene: NA
j_gene: TRBJ2-7
CDR3aa: CASSPSAEISYEQYF
CDR3nt: TGTGCCAGCTCACCTAGCGCGGAGATCTCCTACGAGCAGTACTTC

abundance: few
v_gene: TRBV5-4
d_gene: TRBD1
j_gene: TRBJ2-3
CDR3aa: CAREGPQGAQYF
CDR3nt: TGTGCCAGGGAGGGACCACAGGGGGCACAGTATTTT

abundance: many
v_gene: TRBV2
d_gene: NA
j_gene: TRBJ2-5
CDR3aa: CATQYQETQYF
CDR3nt: TGTGCCACACAATATCAAGAGACCCAGTACTTC

abundance: NA
v_gene: TRBV5-1
d_gene: NA
j_gene: TRBJ2-2
CDR3aa: CASSLGTLLGGELFF
CDR3nt: TGCGCCAGCAGCTTAGGGACTCTACTCGGCGGGGAGCTGTTTTTT

abundance: NA
v_gene: TRBV9
d_gene: NA
j_gene: TRBJ1-1
CDR3aa: CASSALDGLNTEAFF
CDR3nt: TGTGCCAGCAGCGCCCTGGACGGTTTGAACACTGAAGCTTTCTTT

abundance: NA
v_gene: TRBV10-1
d_gene: TRBD2
j_gene: TRBJ2-1
CDR3aa: CASVDGPSGAPGNERFF
CDR3nt: TGCGCCAGCGTTGATGGCCCTAGCGGGGCCCCGGGGAATGAGCGGTTCTTC

abundance: many
v_gene: TRBV6-2/TRBV6-3
d_gene: NA
j_gene: TRBJ2-3
CDR3aa: CASSYSTVVGAESSTDTQYF
CDR3nt: TGTGCCAGCAGTTACTCGACGGTTGTGGGGGCCGAATCTAGCACAGATACGCAGTATTTT

abundance: NA
v_gene: TRBV19
d_gene: TRBD1
j_gene: TRBJ2-2
CDR3aa: CAQNPGQGTGELFF
CDR3nt: TGTGCCCAAAATCCGGGACAGGGCACCGGGGAGCTGTTTTTT

abundance: many
v_gene: TRBV30
d_gene: NA
j_gene: TRBJ1-2
CDR3aa: CAWSVLGVPRGGYTF
CDR3nt: TGTGCCTGGAGTGTACTGGGGGTCCCGCGAGGAGGCTACACCTTC

abundance: many
v_gene: TRBV11-2
d_gene: NA
j_gene: TRBJ1-3
CDR3aa: CASSTRWGVGNTIYF
CDR3nt: TGTGCCAGCAGCACTCGCTGGGGGGTTGGAAACACCATATATTTT

abundance: many
v_gene: TRBV20-1
d_gene: TRBD1
j_gene: TRBJ2-5
CDR3aa: CSARAGTGQETQYF
CDR3nt: TGCAGTGCTAGAGCGGGGACAGGCCAAGAGACCCAGTACTTC

abundance: NA
v_gene: TRBV19
d_gene: NA
j_gene: TRBJ2-2
CDR3aa: CASSIRRDSWDPANIGELFF
CDR3nt: TGTGCCAGTAGTATTCGGCGGGACAGCTGGGACCCCGCGAACATCGGGGAGCTGTTTTTT

abundance: NA
v_gene: TRBV20-1
d_gene: TRBD1
j_gene: TRBJ2-3
CDR3aa: CSAMDRGLTDTQYF
CDR3nt: TGCAGTGCTATGGACAGGGGGCTAACAGATACGCAGTATTTT

abundance: many
v_gene: TRBV2
d_gene: TRBD1
j_gene: TRBJ1-3
CDR3aa: CASSGDRGTGNTIYF
CDR3nt: TGTGCCAGCAGTGGGGACAGGGGAACTGGAAACACCATATATTTT

abundance: many
v_gene: TRBV7-2
d_gene: NA
j_gene: TRBJ2-5
CDR3aa: CASSLGLNQETQYF
CDR3nt: TGTGCCAGCAGCCTGGGACTGAACCAAGAGACCCAGTACTTC

abundance: many
v_gene: TRBV6-6
d_gene: NA
j_gene: TRBJ2-5
CDR3aa: CASSYSTGQDETQYF
CDR3nt: TGTGCCAGCAGTTACTCGACAGGCCAAGACGAGACCCAGTACTTC

abundance: NA
v_gene: TRBV12-3/TRBV12-4
d_gene: NA
j_gene: TRBJ2-7
CDR3aa: CASSFQNEQYF
CDR3nt: TGTGCCAGCAGTTTCCAGAATGAGCAGTACTTC

abundance: many
v_gene: TRBV12-5
d_gene: NA
j_gene: TRBJ2-5
CDR3aa: CASGSGGAETQYF
CDR3nt: TGTGCTAGTGGCTCCGGGGGCGCGGAGACCCAGTACTTC

abundance: many
v_gene: TRBV7-8
d_gene: TRBD2
j_gene: TRBJ2-3
CDR3aa: CASSPRGGATDTQYF
CDR3nt: TGTGCCAGCAGCCCCCGGGGAGGGGCGACAGATACGCAGTATTTT

abundance: many
v_gene: TRBV27
d_gene: TRBD1
j_gene: TRBJ2-7
CDR3aa: CASNPGQAPYEQYF
CDR3nt: TGTGCCAGCAACCCCGGACAGGCTCCTTACGAGCAGTACTTC

abundance: many
v_gene: TRBV20-1
d_gene: NA
j_gene: TRBJ1-1
CDR3aa: CSARGGINTEAFF
CDR3nt: TGCAGTGCTCGGGGGGGGATCAACACTGAAGCTTTCTTT

abundance: NA
v_gene: TRBV29-1
d_gene: NA
j_gene: TRBJ2-7
CDR3aa: CSVEEGGPSYEQYF
CDR3nt: TGCAGCGTTGAAGAGGGGGGTCCCTCCTACGAGCAGTACTTC

abundance: many
v_gene: TRBV6-6
d_gene: TRBD1
j_gene: TRBJ2-5
CDR3aa: CASSYSRGQGGETQYF
CDR3nt: TGTGCCAGCAGTTACTCGCGAGGACAGGGCGGGGAGACCCAGTACTTC

abundance: NA
v_gene: TRBV11-2
d_gene: TRBD1
j_gene: TRBJ1-4
CDR3aa: CASSFGTGRNEKLFF
CDR3nt: TGTGCCAGCAGTTTCGGGACAGGAAGAAATGAAAAACTGTTTTTT

abundance: NA
v_gene: TRBV12-3/TRBV12-4
d_gene: NA
j_gene: TRBJ1-1
CDR3aa: CASSGQSPTEAFF
CDR3nt: TGTGCCAGCAGTGGACAGAGTCCCACTGAAGCTTTCTTT

abundance: NA
v_gene: TRBV4-1
d_gene: NA
j_gene: TRBJ2-1
CDR3aa: CASSQADGKRVGYNEQLF
CDR3nt: TGCGCCAGCAGCCAAGCTGACGGGAAACGGGTAGGGTACAATGAGCAGCTCTTC

abundance: few
v_gene: TRBV19
d_gene: TRBD2
j_gene: TRBJ2-1
CDR3aa: CASGTSGSREQFF
CDR3nt: TGTGCCAGCGGGACTAGCGGGAGTAGGGAGCAGTTCTTC

abundance: many
v_gene: TRBV24-1
d_gene: NA
j_gene: TRBJ2-5
CDR3aa: CATSDSLRQETQYF
CDR3nt: TGTGCCACCAGTGATTCCCTGCGCCAAGAGACCCAGTACTTC

abundance: many
v_gene: TRBV6-1
d_gene: NA
j_gene: TRBJ2-1
CDR3aa: CASSDQDRSYNEQFF
CDR3nt: TGTGCCAGCAGTGATCAAGATCGCTCCTACAATGAGCAGTTCTTC

abundance: many
v_gene: TRBV5-1
d_gene: TRBD2
j_gene: TRBJ2-1
CDR3aa: CASSLQTSSNEQFF
CDR3nt: TGCGCCAGCAGCCTCCAGACTAGCAGCAATGAGCAGTTCTTC

abundance: many
v_gene: TRBV20-1
d_gene: NA
j_gene: TRBJ2-1
CDR3aa: CSAMTVSSYNEQFF
CDR3nt: TGCAGTGCCATGACTGTAAGCTCCTACAATGAGCAGTTCTTC

abundance: many
v_gene: TRBV5-6
d_gene: NA
j_gene: TRBJ1-1
CDR3aa: CASSIGQTNTEAFF
CDR3nt: TGTGCCAGCAGCATAGGACAGACTAACACTGAAGCTTTCTTT

abundance: NA
v_gene: TRBV29-1
d_gene: NA
j_gene: TRBJ1-4
CDR3aa: CSVEDRERANEKLFF
CDR3nt: TGCAGCGTTGAAGATAGAGAACGGGCCAATGAAAAACTGTTTTTT

abundance: many
v_gene: TRBV11-2
d_gene: NA
j_gene: TRBJ2-7
CDR3aa: CASSLGQGISYEQYF
CDR3nt: TGTGCCAGCAGCTTAGGTCAAGGAATCTCCTACGAGCAGTACTTC

abundance: few
v_gene: TRBV4-1
d_gene: TRBD1
j_gene: TRBJ2-7
CDR3aa: CASSHSETGGNQQYF
CDR3nt: TGCGCCAGCAGCCATAGCGAGACAGGGGGAAATCAGCAGTACTTC

abundance: NA
v_gene: TRBV6-5
d_gene: NA
j_gene: TRBJ1-5
CDR3aa: CASSYGSALQPQHF
CDR3nt: TGTGCCAGCAGTTACGGGTCTGCCCTTCAGCCCCAGCATTTT

abundance: NA
v_gene: TRBV12-3/TRBV12-4
d_gene: NA
j_gene: TRBJ2-5
CDR3aa: CASSLGSPLETQYF
CDR3nt: TGTGCCAGCAGTTTAGGGTCCCCATTAGAGACCCAGTACTTC

abundance: NA
v_gene: TRBV20-1
d_gene: NA
j_gene: TRBJ2-1
CDR3aa: CSARGRNLSYNEQFF
CDR3nt: TGCAGTGCTAGAGGTCGAAACCTCTCCTACAATGAGCAGTTCTTC

abundance: NA
v_gene: TRBV7-2
d_gene: NA
j_gene: TRBJ2-2
CDR3aa: CASSLRGTGWDSGELSF
CDR3nt: TGTGCCAGCAGCTTAAGGGGGACAGGCTGGGATAGCGGGGAGCTGTCTTTT

abundance: NA
v_gene: TRBV18
d_gene: NA
j_gene: TRBJ2-4
CDR3aa: CASSPGTGKNIQYF
CDR3nt: TGTGCCAGCTCACCCGGGACTGGAAAAAACATTCAGTACTTC

abundance: many
v_gene: TRBV30
d_gene: NA
j_gene: TRBJ2-1
CDR3aa: CAWSVQNSNEQFF
CDR3nt: TGTGCCTGGAGTGTACAGAATAGCAATGAGCAGTTCTTC

abundance: once
v_gene: TRBV6-2/TRBV6-3
d_gene: TRBD2
j_gene: TRBJ2-2
CDR3aa: CASGRGLAGVTGELFF
CDR3nt: TGTGCCAGTGGAAGGGGACTAGCGGGAGTCACCGGGGAGCTGTTTTTT

abundance: NA
v_gene: TRBV15
d_gene: TRBD1
j_gene: TRBJ2-1
CDR3aa: CATSNAPPTGTAVQSSYNEQFF
CDR3nt: TGTGCCACCAGCAACGCCCCCCCCACCGGGACAGCTGTACAAAGCTCCTACAATGAGCAGTTCTTC

abundance: few
v_gene: TRBV18
d_gene: TRBD2
j_gene: TRBJ2-2
CDR3aa: CASSLQAGAVTGELFF
CDR3nt: TGTGCCAGCTCCCTACAAGCGGGAGCGGTCACCGGGGAGCTGTTTTTT